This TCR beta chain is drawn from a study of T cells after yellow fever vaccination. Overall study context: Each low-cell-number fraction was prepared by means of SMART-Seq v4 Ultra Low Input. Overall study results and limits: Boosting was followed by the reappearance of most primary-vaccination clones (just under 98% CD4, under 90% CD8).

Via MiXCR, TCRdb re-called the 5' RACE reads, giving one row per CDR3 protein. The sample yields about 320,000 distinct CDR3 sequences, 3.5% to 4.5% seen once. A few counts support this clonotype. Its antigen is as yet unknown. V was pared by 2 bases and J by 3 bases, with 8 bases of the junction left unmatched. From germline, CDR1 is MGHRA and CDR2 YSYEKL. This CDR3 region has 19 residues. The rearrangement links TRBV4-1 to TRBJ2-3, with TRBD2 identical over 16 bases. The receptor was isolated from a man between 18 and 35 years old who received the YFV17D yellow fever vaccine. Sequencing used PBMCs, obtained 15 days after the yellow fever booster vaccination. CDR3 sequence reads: CASSQPGLAGGLLTDTQYF. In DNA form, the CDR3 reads TGCGCCAGCAGCCAACCGGGACTAGCGGGGGGGCTATTAACAGATACGCAGTATTTT.